A single sample gave rise to the 27 T cell receptor beta chains below, sequenced in a study of regulatory T cells in long-lasting Graves disease. Library construction for TCR beta used iRepertoire HTBI primers and Arm-PCR of CDR3 regions. Each CDR3 protein is one row after TCRdb ran MiXCR on the multiplex PCR reads. Among some 490,000 distinct CDR3 sequences listed, 9.5% to 15% were seen once. The time point denotes: newly diagnosed GD, antithyroid drugs for less than 3 months. The TCR library was made from RNA extracted from PBMCs. The data were also submitted as part of a second study, on T cells in Graves' hyperthyroidism and ophthalmopathy.

Sequencing was performed on peripheral blood mononuclear cells (PBMCs), taken at new diagnosis, from a patient treated with antithyroid drugs. The origin of the receptors is a woman younger than 45 with Graves disease.

The table lists this clonotype with many counts. The CDR3 DNA reads TGTGCCAGTACCCTGGGCTGGGGGACCTGGGGCAATGAGCAGTTCTTC. Translating it yields CASTLGWGTWGNEQFF. V and J are TRBV19 and TRBJ2-1; D may be TRBD1 or TRBD2 (5 bases each). V dropped 7 bases and J dropped 6 bases, with 22 bases sitting between them. This CDR3 has 16 residues. Looked up from germline, CDR1 is LNHDA and CDR2 is SQIVND (reference sequence).

There are a few counts of this clonotype. This sequence joins TRBV5-1 and TRBJ2-1, with 9 bases that match TRBD2. Germline CDR1 and CDR2: SGHRS and YFSETQ. This CDR3 comprises 14 residues. The V gene end was trimmed by 4 bases and the J gene end by 12 bases; junction bases not matched to a gene: 11. The CDR3 DNA reads as TGCGCCAGCAGCCCTAGCGGGGCTGGCCCAGGGCAGTTCTTC. Protein product: CASSPSGAGPGQFF.

This clonotype was seen ten or more times. This chain joins TRBV30 and TRBJ1-3; TRBD1 might be the D (6 bases). CDR1 is GTSNPN, CDR2 SVGIG, per germline (reference sequence). The CDR3 has 14 residues. V shed 0 bases and J shed 8 bases, with 14 bases lying between them. The CDR3 DNA is TGTGCCTGGAGTGTATGGGGGCTGCTAGACACCATATATTTT. Translation gives CAWSVWGLLDTIYF.

This clonotype was seen more than once but under ten times. The J gene is TRBJ2-1, the V gene TRBV7-3; tentatively, D is TRBD2 (6 bases). This CDR3 is 13 amino acids long. V shed 5 bases and J shed 10 bases, with 15 bases lying between them. Germline values: CDR1 SGHTA, CDR2 FQGTGA. CDR3 loop: CASSPSPGGEQFF. The CDR3 nucleotides read TGTGCCAGCAGCCCCTCCCCCGGAGGGGAGCAGTTCTTC.

This clonotype was detected ten times or more. The V and J genes are TRBV7-9 and TRBJ2-7; possible D gene TRBD1, 6 bases. This CDR3 spans 14 amino acids. V was clipped by 3 bases and J by 0 bases, with 9 bases between them. Per germline, CDR1 SEHNR and CDR2 FQNEAQ (reference sequence). CDR3 protein: CASSFDRHSYEQYF. Here the CDR3 DNA reads TGTGCCAGCAGCTTTGACAGGCACTCCTACGAGCAGTACTTC.

This clonotype came up a few times. The J gene is TRBJ2-7, the V gene TRBV7-2; D is unclear. Germline V CDR1 and CDR2: SGHTA, FQGNSA. The CDR3 contains 14 residues. V lost 1 base, J lost 4 bases, and 11 bases lay in between. The CDR3 loop reads CASSLDSYVYEQYF. CDR3 bases: TGTGCCAGCAGCTTAGACAGCTACGTATACGAGCAGTACTTC.

The table lists this clonotype with many counts. The V call is TRBV27, the J call TRBJ1-1; D gene ambiguous. The CDR3 sequence is 13 residues long. Per the germline V gene, CDR1 is MNHEY and CDR2 is SMNVEV (reference sequence). V was pared by 1 base and J by 3 bases, with 6 bases between. CDR3 sequence: CASSLYKYTEAFF. DNA of the CDR3: TGTGCCAGCAGTTTATATAAATACACTGAAGCTTTCTTT.

The sample holds many counts of this clonotype. The genes are TRBV20-1 and TRBJ1-2; no definite D call. V was pared by 3 bases and J by 3 bases, with 11 bases between. CDR3 length: 13 residues. Germline V gene data show CDR1 as DFQATT and CDR2 as SNEGSKA (reference sequence). The CDR3 region is CSASPADDYGYTF. As DNA, the CDR3 is TGCAGTGCTAGCCCGGCTGACGACTATGGCTACACCTTC.

This clonotype was counted many times. The J gene is TRBJ1-2, the V gene TRBV19, with TRBD1 matching 11 bases. The germline V gene encodes CDR1 LNHDA and CDR2 SQIVND (reference sequence). Trimming removed 6 bases from V and 8 bases from J; junction bases left unmatched: 11. This CDR3 contains 15 residues. CDR3 loop: CASSNAGTGGRGYTF. The CDR3 nucleotides read TGTGCCAGTAGCAACGCCGGGACAGGGGGAAGAGGCTACACCTTC. Using reference TRBV19 and TRBJ1-2 for the parts outside the CDR3, the full variable domain is DGGITQSPKYLFRKEGQNVTLSCEQNLNHDAMYWYRQDPGQGLRLIYYSQIVNDFQKGDIAEGYSVSREKKESFPLTVTSAQKNPTAFYLCASSNAGTGGRGYTFGSGTRLTVV.

Concerning this clonotype itself: This may arise from a read error, as a much more abundant clone is one base away. Given the absence of the conserved phenylalanine or tryptophan at the CDR3 end, a read error is likely. The V and J genes are TRBV20-1 and TRBJ2-5; TRBD2 might be the D (5 bases). Trimming pared 5 bases from V and 3 bases from J, leaving 10 bases between. Per the germline V gene, CDR1 is DFQATT and CDR2 is SNEGSKA (reference sequence). The CDR3 consists of 12 residues. The CDR3 DNA is TGCAGTGCTGCTGGACTCAAAGAGACCCAGTACTTA. Its protein is CSAAGLKETQYL.

There are many counts of this clonotype. The chain combines TRBV24-1 with TRBJ2-5; D possibly corresponds to TRBD2 (7 bases). The CDR3 runs to 13 residues. Looked up from germline, CDR1 is KGHDR and CDR2 is SFDVKD. V was clipped by 12 bases and J by 4 bases, with 17 bases between them. The CDR3 DNA reads as TGTGCCCCGGAGGGGGGGCTAGGAGAGACCCAGTACTTC. Translated: CAPEGGLGETQYF.

The table lists this clonotype with many counts. V usage is TRBV3-1 and J usage is TRBJ2-3; D gene ambiguous. The length of the CDR3 is 13 residues. Deletions cut 2 bases from V and 6 bases from J, with 9 bases between. CDR1 LGHDT and CDR2 YNNKEL come from the germline V gene (reference sequence). DNA for the CDR3: TGTGCCAGCAGCCAACTCGTGGGGGATACGCAGTATTTT. This gives the protein CASSQLVGDTQYF.

A few counts support this clonotype. V gene TRBV29-1 combines with J gene TRBJ2-5; D ambiguous. The J call may not be correct, given that the DNA end is closer to TRBJ2-1. Germline loops: CDR1 SQVTM, CDR2 ANQGSEA. This CDR3 spans 13 amino acids. CDR3 DNA: TGCAGCGTGAGTTGGCCCACGTACAATGAGCAGTTCTTC. This gives the protein CSVSWPTYNEQFF.

The sample holds many counts of this clonotype. The chain couples TRBV7-9 to TRBJ1-2; 9 nucleotides align to TRBD1. This CDR3 is built from 15 residues. Germline CDR1 is SEHNR and CDR2 is FQNEAQ (reference sequence). The ends lost 5 bases at V and 4 bases at J; junction bases unmatched: 8. The CDR3 sequence is CASSSRDRDGYGYTF. In nucleotides, the CDR3 is TGTGCCAGCAGCAGCCGGGACAGGGATGGCTATGGCTACACCTTC.

This clonotype showed up many times. This sequence joins TRBV7-2 and TRBJ2-5; unclear D gene. V shed 3 bases and J shed 5 bases, with 13 bases lying between them. The germline V gene has CDR1 SGHTA and CDR2 FQGNSA. This CDR3 has 14 residues. The CDR3 DNA reads as TGTGCCAGCAGCTTGCGAGCCCTGAGGGAGACCCAGTACTTC. This encodes CASSLRALRETQYF. Looking up the rest from reference TRBV7-2 and TRBJ2-5 gives the full variable domain: GAGVSQSPSNKVTEKGKDVELRCDPISGHTALYWYRQSLGQGLEFLIYFQGNSAPDKSGLPSDRFSAERTGGSVSTLTIQRTQQEDSAVYLCASSLRALRETQYFGPGTRLLVL.

The sample holds many counts of this clonotype. The chain is built from TRBV18 and TRBJ2-1; D remains ambiguous. V lost 3 bases and J 5 bases, leaving 11 bases between the germline ends. This CDR3 comprises 14 residues. Germline CDR1 reads KGHSH; CDR2 reads LQKENI. The CDR3 sequence is CASSPPLVDNEQFF. In DNA, the CDR3 is TGTGCCAGCTCACCGCCTTTGGTCGACAATGAGCAGTTCTTC. The full variable domain, its missing parts supplied by reference TRBV18 and TRBJ2-1, is NAGVMQNPRHLVRRRGQEARLRCSPMKGHSHVYWYRQLPEEGLKFMVYLQKENIIDESGMPKERFSAEFPKEGPSILRIQQVVRGDSAAYFCASSPPLVDNEQFFGPGTRLTVL.

The J gene is TRBJ2-1, the V gene TRBV9; D not resolved. This CDR3 spans 14 amino acids. The V end lost 2 bases, the J end lost 6 bases, and 12 bases lay between the germline ends. From germline, CDR1 is SGDLS and CDR2 YYNGEE. CDR3 amino acids: CASSVGSRLNEQFF. Written as DNA, the CDR3 is TGTGCCAGCAGCGTCGGGTCCCGGCTCAATGAGCAGTTCTTC.

This clonotype showed up many times. This chain connects TRBV2 to TRBJ2-7; D call uncertain. CDR1 is SNHLY and CDR2 is FYNNEI in the germline V gene. Trimming shortened V by 8 bases and J by 7 bases, and 21 bases separated the two germline ends. CDR3 length: 14 amino acids. The CDR3 sequence is CASSRVVQAAEQYF. CDR3 coding DNA: TGTGCCAGCTCCCGGGTGGTGCAGGCTGCGGAGCAGTACTTC.

The sample holds many counts of this clonotype. The chain has TRBV9 and TRBJ2-1, with 10 bases aligning to TRBD2. The CDR3 extends over 16 amino acids. The germline CDR1 and CDR2 sequences are SGDLS and YYNGEE. The J segment lost 3 bases and the V segment lost 0 bases, leaving 3 bases of the junction unmatched. CDR3 loop: CASSVEPSGSYNEQFF. Here the CDR3 DNA reads TGTGCCAGCAGCGTAGAGCCTAGCGGGAGCTACAATGAGCAGTTCTTC.

CDR3 region: CAWMPGQIYNSPLHF. In nucleotides, the CDR3 is TGTGCCTGGATGCCTGGACAGATCTATAATTCACCCCTCCACTTT. This chain links TRBV30 with TRBJ1-6; possibly TRBD1 for D (6 bases). V was shortened by 4 bases and J by 3 bases, with 13 bases between the two germline ends. Germline assignment: CDR1 GTSNPN and CDR2 SVGIG (reference sequence). The CDR3 covers 15 residues.

In regard to this clonotype: The CDR3 does not close with the conserved phenylalanine or tryptophan, likely indicating a read error. Because the CDR3's place on the DNA is in doubt, the DNA is left out and the CDR3 is given as listed by TCRdb. The chain employs TRBV11-2 and TRBJ2-5; the DNA was not used to check the table's D call, TRBD1. Germline CDR1 reads SGHAT; CDR2 reads FQNNGV. The CDR3 has 13 residues if both end residues are counted. This CDR3 reads CASSLGQGETLYV.

At least ten counts were recorded for this clonotype. The chain combines TRBV7-9 with TRBJ2-2; D is unclear. V was trimmed by 0 bases and J by 7 bases, leaving 24 bases between them. CDR1 and CDR2 (germline): SEHNR, FQNEAQ (reference sequence). There are 19 residues in the CDR3. CDR3 nucleotide sequence: TGTGCCAGCAGCTTAGCGCAGAAAGACATCTGGGGTGAAAACGGGGAGCTGTTTTTT. Encoded protein: CASSLAQKDIWGENGELFF.

This clonotype was recorded a few times. One junction end disagrees with the germline gene, perhaps due to a read error. The genes are TRBV7-2 and TRBJ2-1; 11 positions match TRBD2. CDR1 and CDR2 (germline): SGHTA, FQGNSA. This CDR3 is 17 amino acids long. The CDR3 here is CASSSTLLLAGVGSSLF. The CDR3 coding sequence is TGTGCCAGCAGCTCGACACTTTTACTAGCGGGAGTCGGTTCTTCCCTCTTC.

V is TRBV5-4 and J is TRBJ2-3; 9 bases agree with TRBD1. The ends lost 5 bases at V and 4 bases at J; junction bases unmatched: 11. The CDR3 runs to 16 residues. Germline CDR1 reads SGHNT; CDR2 reads YYREEE (reference sequence). The CDR3 DNA reads TGTGCCAGCAGTTCGGGACAGGGAGAATCGGCAGATACGCAGTATTTT. Translation gives CASSSGQGESADTQYF.

There are a few counts of this clonotype. The genes are TRBV11-2 and TRBJ2-1, with TRBD2 matching 13 bases. Germline assignment: CDR1 SGHAT and CDR2 FQNNGV. The CDR3 length is 17 residues. V trimming: 5 bases; J trimming: 12 bases; junction bases outside the gene matches: 16. CDR3 region: CASSPIRGTSGTGGQFF. DNA of the CDR3: TGTGCCAGCAGCCCCATCCGCGGGACTAGCGGGACTGGAGGGCAGTTCTTC. The complete variable domain, with remaining parts taken from reference TRBV11-2 and TRBJ2-1, reads EAGVAQSPRYKIIEKRQSVAFWCNPISGHATLYWYQQILGQGPKLLIQFQNNGVVDDSQLPKDRFSAERLKGVDSTLKIQPAKLEDSAVYLCASSPIRGTSGTGGQFFGPGTRLTVL.

Comment on this clonotype: A read error is possible here, since a much larger clone lies one base away. The chain has TRBV5-8 and TRBJ2-5; D might be TRBD1 or TRBD2, each matching 5 bases. Germline V gene lookup returns CDR1 SGHTS and CDR2 YDEGEE. CDR3 length: 15 residues. In nucleotides, the CDR3 is TGTGCCAGCAGCCTGGGGACGGGTCTAAGAGAGACCCAGCACTTC. Protein: CASSLGTGLRETQHF. Full variable domain (outside the CDR3, taken from reference TRBV5-8 and TRBJ2-5): EAGVTQSPTHLIKTRGQQATLRCSPISGHTSVYWYQQALGLGLQFLLWYDEGEERNRGNFPPRFSGRQFPNYSSELNVNALELEDSALYLCASSLGTGLRETQHFGPGTRLLVL.

This sequence joins TRBV20-1 and TRBJ1-2; D possibly corresponds to TRBD1 (6 bases). The V gene lost 5 bases and the J gene lost 2 bases, with 12 bases spanning the gap. Germline-derived CDR1 and CDR2 are DFQATT and SNEGSKA (reference sequence). CDR3 size: 13 residues. CDR3 sequence reads: CSASRGVNYGYTF. DNA of the CDR3: TGCAGTGCTTCCAGGGGAGTAAACTATGGCTACACCTTC.